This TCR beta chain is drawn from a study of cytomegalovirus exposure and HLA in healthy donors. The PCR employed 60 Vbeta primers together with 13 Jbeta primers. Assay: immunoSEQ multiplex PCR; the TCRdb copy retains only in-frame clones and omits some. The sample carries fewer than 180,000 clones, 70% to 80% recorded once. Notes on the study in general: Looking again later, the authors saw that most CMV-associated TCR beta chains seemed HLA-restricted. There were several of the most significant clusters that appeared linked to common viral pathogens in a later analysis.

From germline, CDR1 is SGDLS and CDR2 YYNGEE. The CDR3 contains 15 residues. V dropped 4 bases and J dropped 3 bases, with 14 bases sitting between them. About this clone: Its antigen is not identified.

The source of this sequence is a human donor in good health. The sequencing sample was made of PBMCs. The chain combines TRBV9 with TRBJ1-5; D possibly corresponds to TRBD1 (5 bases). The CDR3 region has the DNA TGTGCCAGCAGCCTGTCGGGAGGGGACAATCAGCCCCAGCATTTT. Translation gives CASSLSGGDNQPQHF.